This T cell receptor beta chain came from a study of blood T cell repertoires in COVID-19. Study context: The United States, Italy and Spain supplied acute and convalescent COVID-19 samples. PBMCs, B-cell-depleted T cells, or T cells were the source of the cDNA or gDNA that made up the material.

This clone was seen just once. The V end was cut by 3 bases, the J end by 0 bases, with 18 bases between. Germline V gene sequence: CDR1 DFQATT, CDR2 SNEGSKA (reference sequence). CDR3 length: 17 amino acids. Under the authors' procedure: Reference gene primers were amplified, and this amplification served to estimate nucleated cell counts. Clones were sequenced by immunoSEQ multiplex PCR, and TCRdb holds only the in-frame ones, with some missing. D and trimming come from the DNA, and the V and J calls and clone size come from that table. The table includes roughly 100,000 clones, about four fifths detected once.

This clonotype originated in a woman of 80 years or more with active or convalescent COVID-19. The V call is TRBV20-1, the J call TRBJ1-5, with TRBD1 as a possible D gene (5 bases). Sequenced sample: peripheral blood. CDR3 DNA sequence: TGCAGTGCTAGTCCTCTCGGGGGAGTAATTAGCAATCAGCCCCAGCATTTT. Residues: CSASPLGGVISNQPQHF.